This note documents a single T cell receptor beta chain sequence. What it recognizes is unknown. The record originates from a study of OX40 agonist ivuxolimab in advanced cancers. Study outcomes and limitations: The CD4+ and CD8+ T cells in the blood had expanded clonally by week 6 at 0.1 to 3.0 mg/kg. Some patients who did not respond also had low normalized T-cell clonal expansion.

Exclusion of a patient followed from autoimmune disease history or systemic immunosuppression. There are 15 residues in the CDR3. Germline-derived CDR1 and CDR2 are MNHNY and SVGAGI (reference sequence). V was clipped by 5 bases and J by 1 base, with 13 bases between them. Here immunoSEQ multiplex PCR was the method, and the copy in TCRdb shows in-frame clones only, minus some. The table records about 64,000 clones, 91% of them present only once. The sequence derives from an adult with an advanced solid tumor such as melanoma, head and neck, liver or kidney cancer. Source: CD4+ or CD8+ T cells sorted from blood, taken in a trial of the OX40 agonist ivuxolimab. The rearrangement uses TRBV6-6 and TRBJ2-3; D call uncertain. The CDR3 region has the DNA TGTGCCAGCAGTCGCGGCCCGGCGGGCACAGATACGCAGTATTTT. Its protein is CASSRGPAGTDTQYF.